One TCR beta chain is described in this entry. Its antigen remains unidentified. Base qualities are missing; no much larger clone stands one base away. This record comes from a study of blood T cell repertoires in COVID-19 (dated by TCRdb to the early 2020s). Describing the broader study: Collaborator samples came from the United States, Italy and Spain and covered acute and convalescent phases of COVID-19. The prospective study material was composed of cDNA or gDNA derived from T cells, B-cell-depleted T cells, or PBMCs. Subjects who had been exposed to COVID-19, were actively infected with it, or had recovered from it provided the deeply sampled blood TCRbeta repertoires that made up the dataset. The repertoires were released in a freely available public database meant as a resource for research on the immune response to SARS-CoV-2. The samples were drawn from the first 160 participants of the ongoing ImmuneRACE study and from roughly 1,300 subjects provided by 6 global collaborators. A de-identified subject ID, COVID-19 status, age in years and sex were almost always included in the sample metadata. Where available, HLA class I and class II types were taken from metadata supplied by the sample provider and were not determined by assay-based typing. Results and caveats for the whole study, not just this receptor: Clinical and demographic metadata were provided uncurated, with the amount varying by source and participant.

Participants in the prospective study were enrolled through a virtual design, were aged about 18 to 100 years, and lived in about two dozen United States geographic areas. In the prospective study, cohorts were assigned on the basis of participant-reported clinical history obtained from a screening survey and a study questionnaire. Recovered participants in ImmuneRACE Cohort 3 were defined as having two consecutive negative NP/OP PCR tests, clearance from a healthcare professional, or resolution of symptoms. Mobile phlebotomists in the prospective study collected whole blood, serum and a nasopharyngeal or oropharyngeal swab from every participant. Over a roughly 2-month period, participants in the prospective study had the option of providing additional blood draws and questionnaires. Blood samples from the prospective study were shipped frozen or at room temperature prior to DNA extraction. TCRbeta CDR3 regions were amplified from genomic DNA by means of the immunoSEQ Assay, a bias-controlled multiplex PCR. In the authors' own workflow: The number of nucleated cells in each sample was estimated by amplification of reference gene primers within the assay. To quantify the absolute abundance of each unique TCRbeta CDR3 rearrangement, sequence reads were collapsed and filtered. For each sample, productive Simpson clonality was calculated as the square root of Simpson's diversity index across productive rearrangements. TCRdb holds this immuneACCESS table with in-frame rearrangements only. Some clones are missing; in checked studies, unresolved V genes explain under half, and the rest has no known cause. V, J and clone size were drawn from that table, and D and trimming were deduced from the DNA. The sample table lists about 270,000 clones, about nine tenths of them with a count of one. About 16% of the sample comes from the top ten.

V loses 4 bases at its end and J loses 6 bases; junction bases beyond the gene matches: 7. The CDR3 numbers 15 residues from cysteine through phenylalanine. Only the CDR3 portion is preserved as DNA: 45 bases, with reading frame beginning at the first base. The germline V gene supplies CDR1 KGHDR and CDR2 SFDVKD. The V and J segments used are TRBV24-1 and TRBJ2-1, with 8 bases matching TRBD2. The clonotype was recovered from a man between 18 and 35 years old who had recovered from COVID-19. Source material: PBMCs or T cells enriched from blood (not recorded which). The CDR3 region reads CATSDRGLASNEQFF. The bases are TGTGCCACCAGTGACCGCGGACTAGCCTCCAATGAGCAGTTCTTC.